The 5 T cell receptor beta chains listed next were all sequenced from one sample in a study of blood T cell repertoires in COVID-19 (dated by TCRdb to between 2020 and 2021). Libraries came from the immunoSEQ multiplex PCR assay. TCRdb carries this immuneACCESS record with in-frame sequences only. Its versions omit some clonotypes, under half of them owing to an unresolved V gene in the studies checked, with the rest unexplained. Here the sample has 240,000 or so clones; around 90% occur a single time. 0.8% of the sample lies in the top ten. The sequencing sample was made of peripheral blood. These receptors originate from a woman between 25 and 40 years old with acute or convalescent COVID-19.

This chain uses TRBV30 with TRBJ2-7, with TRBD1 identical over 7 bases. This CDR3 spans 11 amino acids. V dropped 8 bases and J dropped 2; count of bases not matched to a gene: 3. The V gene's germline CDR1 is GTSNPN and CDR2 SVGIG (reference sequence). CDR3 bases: TGTGCCACAGGGGATACCTACGAGCAGTACTTC. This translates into CATGDTYEQYF. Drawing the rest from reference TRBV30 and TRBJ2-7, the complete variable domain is SQTIHQWPATLVQPVGSPLSLECTVEGTSNPNLYWYRQAAGRGLQLLFYSVGIGQISSEVPQNLSASRPQDRQFILSSKKLLLSDSGFYLCATGDTYEQYFGPGTRLTVT.

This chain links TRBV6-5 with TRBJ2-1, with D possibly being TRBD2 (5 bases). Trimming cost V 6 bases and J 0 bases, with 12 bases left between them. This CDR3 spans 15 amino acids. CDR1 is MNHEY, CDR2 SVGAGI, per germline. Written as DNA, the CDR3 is TGTGCCAGCAGGGTAACTAGGAACTCCTACAATGAGCAGTTCTTC. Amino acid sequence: CASRVTRNSYNEQFF.

This CDR3 reads CASCRGQGNGNEQFF. The CDR3 region has the DNA TGCGCCAGCTGCCGGGGACAGGGCAATGGCAATGAGCAGTTCTTC. V is TRBV5-1 and J is TRBJ2-1; 9 nucleotides agree with TRBD1. Trimming took 7 bases from V and 6 from J; bases not matched to a gene: 11. CDR3 length: 15 amino acids. The germline gives CDR1 SGHRS, CDR2 YFSETQ.

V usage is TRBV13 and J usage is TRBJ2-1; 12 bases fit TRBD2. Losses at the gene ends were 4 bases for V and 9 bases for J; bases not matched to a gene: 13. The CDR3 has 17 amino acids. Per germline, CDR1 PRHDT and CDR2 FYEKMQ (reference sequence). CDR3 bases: TGTGCCAGCAGCTCGACCGAAGGACTAGCGGGAAAGCCTGAGCAGTTCTTC. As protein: CASSSTEGLAGKPEQFF.

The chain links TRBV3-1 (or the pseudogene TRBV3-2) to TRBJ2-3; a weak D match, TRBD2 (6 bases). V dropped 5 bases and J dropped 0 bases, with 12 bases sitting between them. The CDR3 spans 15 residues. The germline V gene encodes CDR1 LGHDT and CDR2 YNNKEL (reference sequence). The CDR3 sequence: CASSGRTGSTDTQYF. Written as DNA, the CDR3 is TGTGCCAGCAGCGGGAGGACGGGCAGCACAGATACGCAGTATTTT.